The present TCR beta chain was sequenced within a study of OX40 agonist ivuxolimab in advanced cancers. Background for the entire study: Ivuxolimab was an agonistic, fully human IgG2 monoclonal antibody directed against OX40 (CD134), a costimulatory receptor. Of the 50 to 55 dose-escalation patients, hepatocellular carcinoma was present in 19, melanoma in around 15, renal cell carcinoma in 9 and head and neck cancer in 9. The paper describes the monotherapy dose-escalation part (N of about 50 patients) of the phase I trial of ivuxolimab. In the dose-escalation cohort, over 65% of patients were male, and the mean age was approximately 64 years, with a range of about 23 to 85. The point of sequencing TCRbeta in the periphery was to test whether ivuxolimab changed TCR sequence diversity and drove clonal T-cell expansion. Partial responses occurred in three dose-escalation patients: two with cutaneous melanoma and one with hepatocellular carcinoma. Intravenous ivuxolimab was administered to patients every 2 weeks at six dose levels: 0.01, 0.1, 0.3, 1.5, 3 and 10 mg/kg. Patients were allowed to have had prior anti-PD-1, anti-PD-L1 or anti-CTLA-4 therapy, and around 40% of the dose-escalation patients had previously received checkpoint inhibitors.

Genomic DNA was isolated from the sorted cells so that the TCRbeta CDR3 region could be sequenced. The immunoSEQ Assay was used for sequencing of TCRbeta CDR3 regions. The source is immuneACCESS, and TCRdb retained only in-frame sequences with V and J called. Part of the clones is not carried over; for the studies checked, unresolved V genes explain less than half of this, and the remainder is unexplained. For this sample the table gives about 19,000 clones, of which about 90% were detected only once. The biggest ten clones account for 45% to 50% of the sample. V gives up 5 bases and J gives up 4 bases, and the segment between their germline ends measures 14 bases. The germline V gene provides CDR1 SGHNT and CDR2 YENEEA. Its CDR3 holds 14 amino acids, cysteine through phenylalanine. Just CDR3 DNA is preserved here, 42 bases in frame from base 1. A word on this clone: Its target antigen remains unknown. Per-base qualities were not stored, and no clone one base away is much larger.

Patients with a history of autoimmune disease or receiving systemic immunosuppression were excluded from the trial. In every dose cohort, peripheral blood was drawn for TCR sequencing at baseline, cycle 4 day 1, and cycle 7 day 1. The samples were drawn from a first-in-human, open-label, multicenter phase I dose-escalation trial of ivuxolimab. Adults with locally advanced or metastatic head and neck squamous cell, hepatocellular, melanoma or renal cell carcinoma were enrolled in the trial. Before TCR sequencing, CD4+ T cells and CD8+ T cells from peripheral blood were sorted into separate populations. Paper-wide results and their limitations: Low levels of normalized T-cell clonal expansion were also seen in some patients who did not respond. On average, CD8+ T cells showed more expanded clones than CD4+ T cells after ivuxolimab. Clonal expansion of both CD4+ and CD8+ blood T cells was observed from baseline to week 6 at doses 0.1 to 3.0 mg/kg. The antigen specificity of the peripheral T cells that underwent clonal expansion was not determined. Partial responders in the 0.1-3.0 mg/kg groups had among the lowest normalized peripheral clonal expansion, especially among CD8+ T cells.

This receptor was taken from an adult with an advanced solid tumor such as melanoma, head and neck, liver or kidney cancer. Here the chain combines TRBV11-3 and TRBJ2-5; the D assignment is uncertain and may be TRBD1 or TRBD2, with 5 bases supporting each. The material sequenced was CD4+ or CD8+ T cells sorted from blood, taken in a trial of the OX40 agonist ivuxolimab. The bases read TGTGCCAGCAGCCCCTGGGTCGGGGCAGAGACCCAGTACTTC. This codes for CASSPWVGAETQYF.